The rows below give T cell receptor beta chains drawn from one sample of a study of blood T cells in healthy people across ages. One entry per CDR3 protein results from TCRdb running MiXCR on the 5' RACE reads. The sample shows about 680,000 distinct CDR3 sequences, around 45% of them seen only once. Input material: blood. These receptors came from a woman between 55 and 75 years old in good health. The CDR3 runs from the conserved cysteine through the conserved F or W. Fields, in order: D gene, clone size, V gene, J gene, CDR3 protein, CDR3 DNA. A D gene is named only where the DNA matches it firmly. Clone size is stated in some rows and not others, as once, few, many or a class when expanded.

D: TRBD2
size: few
V: TRBV27
J: TRBJ2-4
CDR3: CASSFRLAALAKNIQYF
DNA: TGTGCCAGCAGTTTCCGACTAGCGGCGCTAGCCAAAAACATTCAGTACTTC

D: TRBD2
size: .
V: TRBV6-6
J: TRBJ2-3
CDR3: CALRLSGSTDTQYF
DNA: TGTGCCTTACGCCTTAGCGGGAGCACAGATACGCAGTATTTT

D: .
size: .
V: TRBV7-2
J: TRBJ1-2
CDR3: CASSLGLRGLDYGYTF
DNA: TGTGCCAGCAGCTTAGGGTTACGGGGTTTGGACTATGGCTACACCTTC

D: .
size: .
V: TRBV5-1
J: TRBJ2-5
CDR3: CASSQQGTLQETQYF
DNA: TGCGCCAGCAGCCAACAAGGGACCCTCCAAGAGACCCAGTACTTC

D: .
size: .
V: TRBV20-1
J: TRBJ1-2
CDR3: CSARDDNYGYTF
DNA: TGCAGTGCTAGAGACGATAACTATGGCTACACCTTC

D: .
size: .
V: TRBV19
J: TRBJ1-1
CDR3: CASTKTVMNTEAFF
DNA: TGTGCCAGTACCAAGACAGTTATGAACACTGAAGCTTTCTTT

D: .
size: .
V: TRBV9
J: TRBJ2-7
CDR3: CASSVGPSLTREQYF
DNA: TGTGCCAGCAGCGTAGGTCCCTCTCTAACAAGGGAGCAGTACTTC

D: .
size: .
V: TRBV6-2/TRBV6-3
J: TRBJ1-2
CDR3: CASSDPRGRNYGYTF
DNA: TGTGCCAGCAGTGACCCCAGGGGAAGGAACTATGGCTACACCTTC

D: TRBD2
size: .
V: TRBV18
J: TRBJ2-7
CDR3: CASSSGLLNSYFNEQYF
DNA: TGTGCCAGCTCATCGGGACTATTGAATTCTTACTTCAACGAGCAGTACTTC

D: TRBD2
size: few
V: TRBV5-1
J: TRBJ2-1
CDR3: CASTLAEGLNEQFF
DNA: TGCGCCAGCACCCTAGCGGAGGGGTTGAATGAGCAGTTCTTC

D: .
size: .
V: TRBV28
J: TRBJ2-7
CDR3: CASTNGAGSYEQYF
DNA: TGTGCCAGCACGAATGGCGCAGGCTCCTACGAGCAGTACTTC

D: TRBD1
size: few
V: TRBV27
J: TRBJ1-2
CDR3: CASSLFPGQAAGYTF
DNA: TGTGCCAGCAGTTTATTCCCTGGACAGGCGGCTGGCTACACCTTC

D: TRBD1
size: .
V: TRBV11-1
J: TRBJ1-2
CDR3: CASSFQGADYGYTF
DNA: TGTGCCAGCAGCTTCCAGGGGGCAGACTATGGCTACACCTTC

D: TRBD1
size: .
V: TRBV25-1
J: TRBJ2-1
CDR3: CASSHGTGRYNEQFF
DNA: TGTGCCAGCAGCCACGGGACAGGGCGCTACAATGAGCAGTTCTTC

D: .
size: .
V: TRBV29-1
J: TRBJ1-3
CDR3: CRVWTVGNTIYF
DNA: TGCCGCGTGTGGACAGTCGGAAACACCATATATTTT

D: .
size: .
V: TRBV10-3
J: TRBJ2-1
CDR3: CAFNKGGLVDNEQFF
DNA: TGTGCCTTCAATAAGGGGGGTCTTGTCGACAATGAGCAGTTCTTC

D: .
size: medium-sized
V: TRBV29-1
J: TRBJ2-3
CDR3: CSVRLADTQYF
DNA: TGCAGCGTTCGACTAGCAGATACGCAGTATTTT

D: .
size: .
V: TRBV5-1
J: TRBJ2-7
CDR3: CASSPPGGEQYF
DNA: TGCGCCAGCAGCCCGCCTGGGGGCGAGCAGTACTTC

D: TRBD1
size: .
V: TRBV20-1
J: TRBJ1-4
CDR3: CSAERTGVNEELFF
DNA: TGCAGTGCTGAAAGGACAGGGGTCAATGAAGAACTGTTTTTT

D: TRBD1
size: .
V: TRBV27
J: TRBJ1-4
CDR3: CASRTGRSTNEKLFF
DNA: TGTGCCAGCCGGACAGGGCGCTCAACTAATGAAAAACTGTTTTTT

D: TRBD1
size: .
V: TRBV7-3
J: TRBJ2-7
CDR3: CASSSLGQGRYEQYF
DNA: TGTGCCAGCAGCTCACTGGGACAGGGTCGGTACGAGCAGTACTTC

D: TRBD1
size: .
V: TRBV3-1
J: TRBJ1-1
CDR3: CASSHGQGARAFF
DNA: TGTGCCAGCAGCCACGGACAGGGGGCGAGAGCTTTCTTT

D: TRBD1
size: few
V: TRBV20-1
J: TRBJ2-7
CDR3: CSARGAGGSSMTYEQYF
DNA: TGCAGTGCGCGAGGTGCAGGGGGCTCTAGCATGACCTACGAGCAGTACTTC

D: .
size: few
V: TRBV25-1
J: TRBJ2-7
CDR3: CASSEYSPTAEQYF
DNA: TGTGCCAGCAGTGAATATAGTCCGACAGCCGAGCAGTACTTC

D: TRBD2
size: .
V: TRBV5-1
J: TRBJ2-3
CDR3: CASRAGESDTQYF
DNA: TGCGCCAGCCGAGCGGGAGAGTCCGATACGCAGTATTTT

D: .
size: .
V: TRBV20-1
J: TRBJ2-3
CDR3: CSATRDGGSTDTQYF
DNA: TGCAGTGCCACTAGGGACGGTGGGAGCACAGATACGCAGTATTTT

D: .
size: many
V: TRBV20-1
J: TRBJ1-1
CDR3: CSARVSSMNTEAFF
DNA: TGCAGTGCTAGAGTTAGTTCTATGAACACTGAAGCTTTCTTT

D: .
size: .
V: TRBV29-1
J: TRBJ2-7
CDR3: CSVTTGCNEQYF
DNA: TGCAGCGTTACTACAGGGTGCAACGAGCAGTACTTC